This T cell receptor (beta chain) is drawn from a study of blood T cell repertoires in COVID-19. Study details: Acute-phase and convalescent COVID-19 samples originated in the United States, Italy and Spain. The analysed material was cDNA or gDNA that came from T cells, B-cell-depleted T cells, or PBMCs.

Original methodology: It was from reference gene primer amplification that nucleated cell counts were estimated. Sequencing used immunoSEQ multiplex PCR; TCRdb keeps in-frame clones, though not all of them. Clone size and V and J calls were adopted from that table, with D and trimming inferred from the DNA. This sample has 53,000 or so clones, with around 78% found just once. Sequenced material: peripheral blood. The receptor was derived from a human donor with active or convalescent COVID-19. The donor label of this sample is uncertain.

CDR3 region: CASSQWRREGSYNEQFF. CDR3 in DNA: TGTGCCAGCAGCCAATGGAGGAGAGAGGGATCCTACAATGAGCAGTTCTTC. J is TRBJ2-1 and V is TRBV16, with D possibly TRBD2 on 5 matching bases. This CDR3 spans 17 amino acids. Trimming removed 1 base from V and 1 base from J, with 14 bases in between. Germline V lookup: CDR1 KGHSY, CDR2 FQNENV.